The rows below give T cell receptor beta chains drawn from one sample of a study of immune characterization of retroperitoneal liposarcoma. TCRdb processed the PCR reads anew with MiXCR; each CDR3 protein has one entry. This table has around 6,100 distinct CDR3 sequences, 25% to 30% appearing once. The material sequenced was tumor tissue. The receptors derive from a female donor with retroperitoneal liposarcoma. The CDR3 runs from the conserved cysteine through the conserved F or W. Fields, in order: J gene, clone size, V gene, CDR3 protein. A row's size may be missing; if present it is once, few, many or a size class.

j_gene: TRBJ2-1; abundance: NA; v_gene: TRBV12-3/TRBV12-4; CDR3aa: CASSQWGASASSYNEQFF
j_gene: TRBJ1-1; abundance: many; v_gene: TRBV12-3/TRBV12-4; CDR3aa: CASVSNTEAFF
j_gene: NA; abundance: medium-sized; v_gene: TRBV7-3; CDR3aa: CASSLSGDNEQYF
j_gene: TRBJ2-2; abundance: NA; v_gene: TRBV7-2; CDR3aa: CASSPFVYGTGELFF
j_gene: TRBJ2-4; abundance: many; v_gene: TRBV27; CDR3aa: CANPIRQGTGAKNIQYF
j_gene: TRBJ2-3; abundance: NA; v_gene: TRBV11-3; CDR3aa: CASSSGTSGDTDTQYF
j_gene: NA; abundance: NA; v_gene: TRBV7-6; CDR3aa: CASSLDDRGYEQYF
j_gene: TRBJ2-4; abundance: NA; v_gene: TRBV6-1; CDR3aa: CASSLGVGTGEQYF
j_gene: TRBJ1-1; abundance: NA; v_gene: TRBV6-2/TRBV6-3; CDR3aa: CASSSPWRGGNTEAFF
j_gene: TRBJ2-1; abundance: many; v_gene: TRBV7-3; CDR3aa: CASRRVPEQFF
j_gene: TRBJ2-7; abundance: medium-sized; v_gene: TRBV6-6; CDR3aa: CASSSSGQTGSYEQYF
j_gene: TRBJ2-3; abundance: few; v_gene: TRBV10-3; CDR3aa: CAISETGGETNHTDTQYF
j_gene: TRBJ2-3; abundance: few; v_gene: TRBV6-1; CDR3aa: CASRVDGEDTQYF
j_gene: TRBJ2-7; abundance: few; v_gene: TRBV6-6; CDR3aa: CASSPRTSVSYEQYF
j_gene: TRBJ2-1; abundance: NA; v_gene: TRBV6-1; CDR3aa: CASSDRGQFF
j_gene: TRBJ2-7; abundance: medium-sized; v_gene: TRBV6-1; CDR3aa: CASRETSGRVDEQYF
j_gene: TRBJ2-1; abundance: NA; v_gene: TRBV11-2; CDR3aa: CASSFEYGSYNEQFF
j_gene: TRBJ2-3; abundance: NA; v_gene: TRBV12-3/TRBV12-4; CDR3aa: CASNGPESTDTQYF
j_gene: TRBJ2-3; abundance: NA; v_gene: TRBV6-6; CDR3aa: CASSYSETGSTDTQYF
j_gene: TRBJ1-2; abundance: many; v_gene: TRBV12-3/TRBV12-4; CDR3aa: CASSLGGTGYGYTF
j_gene: TRBJ2-3; abundance: many; v_gene: TRBV6-1; CDR3aa: CASSLAGLTDTQYF
j_gene: NA; abundance: few; v_gene: TRBV20-1; CDR3aa: CSARDREASGRAGTQYF
j_gene: NA; abundance: few; v_gene: TRBV6-1; CDR3aa: CASSYAETSVYEQYF
j_gene: TRBJ2-5; abundance: many; v_gene: TRBV7-3; CDR3aa: CASSLRGQGGETQYF
j_gene: TRBJ2-5; abundance: few; v_gene: TRBV7-2; CDR3aa: CASSLAGYNEQYF